This is a list of T cell receptor beta chains from one sample in a study of shared clonotypes between healthy human individuals. TCRdb's table, derived via immunoSEQ multiplex PCR, lists solely in-frame clones and lacks some. The sample carries millions of clones, approximately 95% recorded once. The sample comprised naive CD4+ T cells from PBMCs. These receptor sequences come from a man aged 18 to 29 in good health. Some clones in this sample may be carry-over from other donors' samples. Both conserved end residues are part of each CDR3. D genes are given only for firm matches. The listing skips clone size in some rows; elsewhere it reads once, few, many or a size class.

clone_size	v_call	j_call	d_call	cdr3_aa	cdr3_nt
NA	TRBV5-1	TRBJ2-5	TRBD2	CASRLTSGQETQYF	TGCGCCAGCAGGCTGACTAGCGGGCAAGAGACCCAGTACTTC
once	TRBV2	TRBJ1-1	NA	CASTLGLSNEAFF	TGTGCCAGCACCCTCGGGCTGTCGAATGAAGCTTTCTTT
NA	TRBV4-1	TRBJ1-1	NA	CASSQGVQQNTEAFF	TGCGCCAGCAGCCAAGGGGTACAGCAGAACACTGAAGCTTTCTTT
NA	TRBV5-1	TRBJ1-1	NA	CASSLGSGRMNTEAFF	TGCGCCAGCAGCTTGGGGTCGGGTAGAATGAACACTGAAGCTTTCTTT
NA	TRBV5-1	TRBJ2-1	TRBD2	CASSSGGRLGEQFF	TGCGCCAGCAGCTCTGGCGGGAGATTGGGTGAGCAGTTCTTC
NA	TRBV10-1	TRBJ1-4	NA	CASLARVSNEKLFF	TGCGCCAGCCTAGCCCGGGTTTCTAATGAAAAACTGTTTTTT
NA	TRBV28	TRBJ2-7	NA	CASSLNSPGGGQYF	TGTGCCAGCAGTTTGAATTCCCCCGGGGGAGGGCAGTACTTC
NA	TRBV2	TRBJ2-1	TRBD2	CASDGTSSYNEQFF	TGTGCCAGCGACGGGACTAGCTCCTACAATGAGCAGTTCTTC
once	TRBV27	TRBJ2-3	TRBD2	CASSLLAGDTQYF	TGTGCCAGCAGTTTACTAGCGGGAGATACGCAGTATTTT
NA	TRBV27	TRBJ1-4	TRBD1	CASSLYRGQGEKLFF	TGTGCCAGCAGTTTATACAGGGGGCAGGGTGAAAAACTGTTTTTT
NA	TRBV5-1	TRBJ2-2	NA	CASSLRPGSTTGELFF	TGCGCCAGCAGCTTGAGGCCGGGGTCCACCACCGGGGAGCTGTTTTTT
NA	TRBV20-1	TRBJ2-6	NA	CSVSGANVLTF	TGCAGTGTATCTGGGGCCAACGTCCTGACTTTC
NA	TRBV7-9	TRBJ1-1	NA	CASSLGVTENTEAFF	TGTGCCAGCAGCTTAGGGGTGACGGAGAACACTGAAGCTTTCTTT
NA	TRBV21-1	TRBJ2-7	NA	CASSNSGISYEQYF	TGTGCCAGCAGCAATAGCGGGATCTCCTACGAGCAGTACTTC
few	TRBV30	TRBJ2-7	NA	CAWRTPGAGKKQYF	TGTGCCTGGAGGACTCCTGGGGCTGGAAAGAAGCAGTACTTC
NA	TRBV5-1	TRBJ1-2	NA	CASSLGATNYGYTF	TGCGCCAGCAGCTTGGGGGCAACTAACTATGGCTACACCTTC
NA	TRBV25-1	TRBJ2-1	NA	CASSESESRPGSEQFF	TGTGCCAGCAGTGAATCTGAGTCAAGGCCGGGCAGTGAGCAGTTCTTC
NA	TRBV9	TRBJ2-7	TRBD1	CASSRIGDRGFDEQYF	TGTGCCAGCAGCCGTATTGGGGACAGGGGATTCGACGAGCAGTACTTC
NA	TRBV28	TRBJ2-5	NA	CASGGYGHPSQETQYF	TGTGCCAGCGGGGGGTATGGACACCCTTCTCAAGAGACCCAGTACTTC
few	TRBV4-1	TRBJ1-1	NA	CASRFGIREGGTEAFF	TGCGCCAGCAGATTTGGAATAAGGGAAGGCGGGACTGAAGCTTTCTTT
NA	TRBV5-4	TRBJ2-7	NA	CASSSQQVSYEQYF	TGTGCCAGCAGTTCCCAACAGGTTTCCTACGAGCAGTACTTC
NA	TRBV7-2	TRBJ2-7	NA	CASSGGQGAYEQYF	TGTGCCAGCAGCGGCGGGCAGGGCGCGTACGAGCAGTACTTC
NA	TRBV5-1	TRBJ1-1	NA	CASSLDPGRKTEAFF	TGCGCCAGCAGCTTGGATCCAGGAAGAAAGACTGAAGCTTTCTTT
NA	TRBV27	TRBJ1-2	NA	CASSQGGGAPAGYTF	TGTGCCAGCAGTCAAGGCGGGGGGGCGCCGGCTGGCTACACCTTC
NA	TRBV2	TRBJ2-7	NA	CASSTREGSYEQYF	TGTGCCAGCAGTACACGTGAAGGATCCTACGAGCAGTACTTC
NA	TRBV6-5	TRBJ1-2	NA	CASSSGRWDGYTF	TGTGCCAGCAGTTCCGGAAGGTGGGATGGCTACACCTTC
NA	TRBV4-2	TRBJ2-7	TRBD2	CASSQESEGRASGYYEQYF	TGTGCCAGCAGCCAAGAAAGTGAGGGGAGAGCTAGCGGATACTACGAGCAGTACTTC
NA	TRBV9	TRBJ1-3	NA	CASSKQTTSAGNTIYF	TGTGCCAGCAGCAAACAGACTACTTCGGCGGGAAACACCATATATTTT
NA	TRBV29-1	TRBJ2-7	NA	CSVEKGPTYEQYF	TGCAGCGTTGAAAAGGGACCAACCTACGAGCAGTACTTC
NA	TRBV28	TRBJ2-5	NA	CASSSGGETQYF	TGTGCCAGCAGTTCGGGCGGAGAGACCCAGTACTTC
NA	TRBV25-1	TRBJ2-6	TRBD1	CASRATGGQSSGANVLTF	TGTGCCAGCAGGGCCACAGGGGGCCAGAGCTCTGGGGCCAACGTCCTGACTTTC
NA	TRBV28	TRBJ2-5	NA	CASRATGGETQYF	TGTGCCAGCAGGGCGACTGGAGGGGAGACCCAGTACTTC